Detailed here is one T cell receptor (beta chain). What it recognizes is unknown. This entry belongs to a study of T cell responses to AZD1222 COVID-19 vaccine. About the research overall: Pooled together were second doses at about 4 or about 12 weeks. Study results and caveats: Spike-specific TCR breadth and depth went up after people got two AZD1222 doses. Only a handful of AZD1222 recipients, six or seven in all, had baseline seropositivity. Researchers took repertoire samples only after the peak T cell response had come.

The V end lost 1 base, the J end lost 8 bases, and 8 bases lay between the germline ends. Germline assignment: CDR1 SEHNR and CDR2 FQNEAQ (reference sequence). The CDR3 covers 12 residues. Profiling relied on immunoSEQ multiplex PCR, and the TCRdb table lists in-frame clones only, not all of them. The data show more than 150,000 clones, 90% to 95% seen once. The chain combines TRBV7-9 with TRBJ1-2; D remains unclear. Here the sequenced sample was peripheral blood, taken on day 0 of AZD1222 vaccination. The origin of this receptor is an adult in good health. CDR3 in DNA: TGTGCCAGCAGCTTAGTTAAGGAGGGCTACACCTTC. It codes for CASSLVKEGYTF.